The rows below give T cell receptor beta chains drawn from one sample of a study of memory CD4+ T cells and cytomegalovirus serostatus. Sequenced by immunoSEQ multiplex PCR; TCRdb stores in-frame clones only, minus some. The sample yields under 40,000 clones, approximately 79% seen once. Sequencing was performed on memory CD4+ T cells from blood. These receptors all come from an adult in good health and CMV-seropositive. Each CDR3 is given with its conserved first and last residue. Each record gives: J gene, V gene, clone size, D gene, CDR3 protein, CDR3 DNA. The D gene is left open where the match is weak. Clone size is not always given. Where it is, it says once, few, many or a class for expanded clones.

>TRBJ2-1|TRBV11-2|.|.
CASSPQRDEQFF
TGTGCCAGCAGCCCTCAAAGAGATGAGCAGTTCTTC
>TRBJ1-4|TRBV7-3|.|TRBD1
CASSPPGQANEKLFF
TGTGCCAGCAGCCCGCCGGGACAGGCTAATGAAAAACTGTTTTTT
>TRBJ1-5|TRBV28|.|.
CASSSRTLYSNQPQHF
TGTGCCAGCAGTTCTCGCACACTTTATAGCAATCAGCCCCAGCATTTT
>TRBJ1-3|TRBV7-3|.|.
CASSFPTKGSGNTIYF
TGTGCCAGCAGCTTCCCTACGAAGGGCTCTGGAAACACCATATATTTT
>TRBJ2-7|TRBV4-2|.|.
CASSQDFVGGYEQYF
TGTGCCAGCAGCCAAGATTTTGTGGGGGGTTACGAGCAGTACTTC
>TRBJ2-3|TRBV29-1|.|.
CSVGVGLTFGDTQYF
TGCAGCGTTGGGGTAGGGCTTACCTTCGGCGATACGCAGTATTTT
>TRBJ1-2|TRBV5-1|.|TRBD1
CASSSQDRGNDGYTF
TGCGCCAGCAGCTCCCAGGACAGGGGAAACGATGGCTACACCTTC
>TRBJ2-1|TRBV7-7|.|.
CASSADRNSYNEQFF
TGTGCTAGCAGCGCCGACAGGAACTCCTACAATGAGCAGTTCTTC
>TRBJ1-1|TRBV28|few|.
CASSFPRTGGTEAFF
TGTGCCAGCAGTTTTCCTCGTACCGGGGGCACTGAAGCTTTCTTT
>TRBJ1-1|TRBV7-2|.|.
CASSLAQSGSTEAFF
TGTGCCAGCAGCTTAGCACAAAGCGGGAGCACTGAAGCTTTCTTT
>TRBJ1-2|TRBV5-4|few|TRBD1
CASSFDRGVGGGYTF
TGTGCCAGCAGCTTTGACAGGGGGGTTGGTGGTGGCTACACCTTC
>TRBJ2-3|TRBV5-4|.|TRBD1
CASSSDRVRSDTQYF
TGTGCCAGCAGCTCGGACAGGGTTAGATCAGATACGCAGTATTTT
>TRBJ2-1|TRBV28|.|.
CASSFWDEQFF
TGTGCCAGCAGTTTCTGGGATGAGCAGTTCTTC
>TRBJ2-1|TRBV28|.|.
CASSFRGRGYNEQFF
TGTGCCAGCAGTTTTAGGGGGAGGGGCTACAATGAGCAGTTCTTC
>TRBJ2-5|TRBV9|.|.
CASSDAWGETQYF
TGTGCCAGCAGCGACGCTTGGGGGGAGACCCAGTACTTC
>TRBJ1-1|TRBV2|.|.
CASSPTRRDTEAFF
TGTGCCAGCAGCCCCACACGAAGGGACACTGAAGCTTTCTTT
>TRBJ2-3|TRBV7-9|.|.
CASSLLGLRTDTQYF
TGTGCCAGCAGCTTATTGGGACTCAGGACAGATACGCAGTATTTT
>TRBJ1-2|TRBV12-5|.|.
CASGLGGPLEGYTF
TGTGCTAGTGGTTTGGGCGGCCCTCTCGAGGGCTACACCTTC
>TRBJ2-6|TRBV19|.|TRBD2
CASSGLASGSGANVLTF
TGTGCCAGTAGTGGACTAGCGTCTGGCTCTGGGGCCAACGTCCTGACTTTC
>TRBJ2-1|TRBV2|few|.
CASKKDALGYNEQFF
TGTGCCAGCAAAAAGGACGCTCTAGGGTACAATGAGCAGTTCTTC
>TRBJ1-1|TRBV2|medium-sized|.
CASSEFITEAFF
TGTGCCAGCAGTGAATTCATAACTGAAGCTTTCTTT
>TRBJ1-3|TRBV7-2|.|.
CASSSGAGRFGNTIYF
TGTGCCAGCAGCTCCGGCGCCGGCAGGTTCGGAAACACCATATATTTT
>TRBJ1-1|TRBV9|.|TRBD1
CASSVDDRGLGNTEAFF
TGTGCCAGCAGCGTAGATGACAGGGGGCTGGGGAACACTGAAGCTTTCTTT
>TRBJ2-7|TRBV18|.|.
CASSPTALNEQYF
TGTGCCAGCTCACCGACAGCTTTGAACGAGCAGTACTTC
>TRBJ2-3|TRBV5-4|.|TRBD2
CASSLRLAGTDTQYF
TGTGCCAGCAGCCTTAGACTAGCGGGCACAGATACGCAGTATTTT
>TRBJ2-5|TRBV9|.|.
CASTQGGDGETQYF
TGTGCCAGCACCCAAGGGGGGGACGGGGAGACCCAGTACTTC